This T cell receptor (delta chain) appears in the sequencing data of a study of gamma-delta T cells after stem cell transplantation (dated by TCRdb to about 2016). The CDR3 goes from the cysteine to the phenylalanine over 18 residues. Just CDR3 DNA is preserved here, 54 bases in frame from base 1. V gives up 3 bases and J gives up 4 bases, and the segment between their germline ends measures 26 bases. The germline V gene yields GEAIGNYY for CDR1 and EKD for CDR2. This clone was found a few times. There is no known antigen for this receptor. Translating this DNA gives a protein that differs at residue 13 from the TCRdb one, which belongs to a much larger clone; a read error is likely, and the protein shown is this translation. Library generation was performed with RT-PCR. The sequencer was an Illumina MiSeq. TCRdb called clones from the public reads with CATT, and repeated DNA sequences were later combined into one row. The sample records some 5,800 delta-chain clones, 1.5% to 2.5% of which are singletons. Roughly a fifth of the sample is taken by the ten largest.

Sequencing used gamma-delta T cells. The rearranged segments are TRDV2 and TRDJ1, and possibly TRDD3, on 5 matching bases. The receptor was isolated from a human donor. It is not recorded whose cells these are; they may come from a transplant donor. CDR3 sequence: CACDGLRDAVGYIDKLIF. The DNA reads TGTGCCTGTGACGGACTCAGAGACGCCGTGGGGTACATCGATAAACTCATCTTT.